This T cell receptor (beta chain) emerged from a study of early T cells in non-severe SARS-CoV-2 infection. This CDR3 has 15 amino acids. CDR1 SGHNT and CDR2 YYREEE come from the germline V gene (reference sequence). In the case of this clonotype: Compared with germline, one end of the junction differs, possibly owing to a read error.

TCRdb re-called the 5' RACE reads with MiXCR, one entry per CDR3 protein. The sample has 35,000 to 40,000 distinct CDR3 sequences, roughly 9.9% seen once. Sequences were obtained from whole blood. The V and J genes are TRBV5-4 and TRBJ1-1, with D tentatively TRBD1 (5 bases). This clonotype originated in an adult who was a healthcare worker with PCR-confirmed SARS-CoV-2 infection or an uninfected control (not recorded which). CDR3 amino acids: CASRPYTSGNTKAFF. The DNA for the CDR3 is TGTGCCAGCAGACCTTACACCTCAGGGAACACTAAAGCTTTCTTT.